This TCR beta chain emerged from a study of identical twins. With regard to this clonotype: The antigen remains undetermined.

This CDR3 spans 15 amino acids. Germline lookup yields CDR1 ENHRY and CDR2 SYGVKD. Trimming shortened V by 4 bases and J by 3 bases, and 15 bases separated the two germline ends. Study findings and constraints: Abundant beta clonotypes from cord blood had fewer insertions, unlike memory repertoires, which showed none. These conclusions were based on statistical analysis (cross-sectional, not following the same donors).

TCRdb passed the 5' RACE reads through MiXCR, listing each CDR3 protein once. This sample has 280,000 or so distinct CDR3 sequences, with about 8.1% found just once. These same data were also listed under a study on yellow fever vaccine responses in identical twins. As that report states: After vaccination, twins' T cell response reportedly seemed partly convergent, partly personalized.

The V gene is TRBV10-3, the J gene TRBJ1-2; D is uncertain. Sequenced sample: memory (CD45RO+) T cells sorted from blood. The origin of this receptor is a woman aged 18-29 years in good health. Here the CDR3 DNA reads TGTGCCATCAGTGGTAGCCCCGGGGTAGACTATGGCTACACCTTC. This sequence encodes CAISGSPGVDYGYTF.